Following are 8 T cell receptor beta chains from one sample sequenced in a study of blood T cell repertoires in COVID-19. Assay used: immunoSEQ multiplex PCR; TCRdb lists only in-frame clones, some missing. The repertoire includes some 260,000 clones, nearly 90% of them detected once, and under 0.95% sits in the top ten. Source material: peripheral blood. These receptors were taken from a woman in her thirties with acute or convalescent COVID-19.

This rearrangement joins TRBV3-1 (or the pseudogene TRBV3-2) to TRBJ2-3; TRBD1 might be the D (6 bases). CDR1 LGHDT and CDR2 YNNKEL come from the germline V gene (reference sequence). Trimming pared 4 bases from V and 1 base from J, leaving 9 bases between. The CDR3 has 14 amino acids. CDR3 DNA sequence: TGTGCCAGCAGCCGGTCAGGGGGCACAGATACGCAGTATTTT. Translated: CASSRSGGTDTQYF.

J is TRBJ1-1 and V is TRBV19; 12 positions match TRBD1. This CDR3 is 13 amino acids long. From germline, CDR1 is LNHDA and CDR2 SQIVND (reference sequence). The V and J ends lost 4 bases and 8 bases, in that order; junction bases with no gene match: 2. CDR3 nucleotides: TGTGCCAGTAGTAGGGACAGGGGGCGCGAAGCTTTCTTT. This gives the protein CASSRDRGREAFF.

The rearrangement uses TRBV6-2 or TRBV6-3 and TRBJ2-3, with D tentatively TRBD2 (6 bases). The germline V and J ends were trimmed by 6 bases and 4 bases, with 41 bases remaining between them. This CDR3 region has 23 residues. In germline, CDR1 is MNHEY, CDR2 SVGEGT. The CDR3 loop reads CASSHVSARAKGYSRRGSDTQYF. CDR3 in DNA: TGTGCCAGCAGCCATGTGAGCGCGCGCGCGAAGGGATACAGCCGGAGGGGTTCAGATACGCAGTATTTT.

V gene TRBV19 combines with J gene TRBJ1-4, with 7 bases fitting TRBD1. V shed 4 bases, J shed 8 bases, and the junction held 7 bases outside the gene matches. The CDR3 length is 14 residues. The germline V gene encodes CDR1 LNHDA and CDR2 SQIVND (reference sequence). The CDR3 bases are TGTGCCAGTAGTAGGGACAGCACGAAAGAAAAACTGTTTTTT. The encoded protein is CASSRDSTKEKLFF. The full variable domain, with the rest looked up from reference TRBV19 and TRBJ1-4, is DGGITQSPKYLFRKEGQNVTLSCEQNLNHDAMYWYRQDPGQGLRLIYYSQIVNDFQKGDIAEGYSVSREKKESFPLTVTSAQKNPTAFYLCASSRDSTKEKLFFGSGTQLSVL.

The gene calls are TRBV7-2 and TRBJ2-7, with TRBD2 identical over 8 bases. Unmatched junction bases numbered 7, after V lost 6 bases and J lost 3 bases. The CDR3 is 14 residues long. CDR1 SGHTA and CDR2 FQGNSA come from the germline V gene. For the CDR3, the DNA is TGTGCCAGCAGGTATACCGGGACTAGCTACGAGCAGTACTTC. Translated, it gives CASRYTGTSYEQYF.

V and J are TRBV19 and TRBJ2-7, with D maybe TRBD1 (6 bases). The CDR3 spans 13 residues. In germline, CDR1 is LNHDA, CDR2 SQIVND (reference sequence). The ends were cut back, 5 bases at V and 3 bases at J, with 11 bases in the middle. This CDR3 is CASSFGQIYEQYF. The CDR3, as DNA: TGTGCCAGTAGTTTCGGACAGATCTACGAGCAGTACTTC.

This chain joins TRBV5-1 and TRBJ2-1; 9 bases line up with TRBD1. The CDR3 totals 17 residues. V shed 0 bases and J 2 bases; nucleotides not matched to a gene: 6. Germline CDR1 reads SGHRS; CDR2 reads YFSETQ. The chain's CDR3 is CASSLGLRTGAYNEQFF. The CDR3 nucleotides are TGCGCCAGCAGCTTGGGATTGAGGACAGGGGCCTACAATGAGCAGTTCTTC.

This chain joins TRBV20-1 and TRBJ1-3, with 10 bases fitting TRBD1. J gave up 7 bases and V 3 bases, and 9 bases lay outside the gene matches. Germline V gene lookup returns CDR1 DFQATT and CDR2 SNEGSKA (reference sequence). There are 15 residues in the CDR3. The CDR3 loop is CSASDVGQGRNTIYF. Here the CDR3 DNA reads TGCAGTGCTAGTGACGTGGGACAGGGGCGGAACACCATATATTTT.